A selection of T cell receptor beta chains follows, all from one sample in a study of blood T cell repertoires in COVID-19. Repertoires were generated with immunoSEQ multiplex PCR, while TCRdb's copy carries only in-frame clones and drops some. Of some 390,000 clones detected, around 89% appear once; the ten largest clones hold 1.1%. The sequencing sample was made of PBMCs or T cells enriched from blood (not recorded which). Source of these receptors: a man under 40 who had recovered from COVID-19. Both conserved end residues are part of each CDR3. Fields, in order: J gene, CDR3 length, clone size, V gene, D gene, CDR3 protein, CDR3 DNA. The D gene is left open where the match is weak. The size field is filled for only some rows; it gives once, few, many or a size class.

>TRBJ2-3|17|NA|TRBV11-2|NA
CASSLVPALQGTDTQYF
TGTGCCAGCAGCTTAGTCCCGGCACTTCAGGGGACAGATACGCAGTATTTT
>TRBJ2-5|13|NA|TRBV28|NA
CASAAAYSRTQYF
TGTGCCAGCGCGGCAGCCTATTCGCGGACCCAGTACTTC
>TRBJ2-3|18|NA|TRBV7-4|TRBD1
CASSCPGTGGLGTDTQYF
TGTGCCAGCAGCTGCCCCGGGACAGGGGGACTAGGGACAGATACGCAGTATTTT
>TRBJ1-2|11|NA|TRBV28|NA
CASRYGIGYTF
TGTGCCAGTAGATACGGGATAGGCTACACCTTC
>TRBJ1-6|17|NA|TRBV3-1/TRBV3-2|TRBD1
CASSQGATGQGGSPLHF
TGTGCCAGCAGCCAAGGCGCTACAGGACAGGGAGGTTCACCCCTCCACTTT
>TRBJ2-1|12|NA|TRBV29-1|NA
CSVRDSYNEQFF
TGCAGCGTTAGGGACTCTTACAATGAGCAGTTCTTC
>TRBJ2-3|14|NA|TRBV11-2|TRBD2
CASSGEGEADTQYF
TGTGCCAGCAGCGGGGAGGGTGAGGCAGATACGCAGTATTTT
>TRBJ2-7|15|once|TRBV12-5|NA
CASGLVEGVSYEQYF
TGTGCTAGTGGTTTGGTTGAGGGGGTCTCCTACGAGCAGTACTTC
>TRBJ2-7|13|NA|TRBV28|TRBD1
CASQIGTGGEQYF
TGTGCCAGCCAGATAGGGACAGGAGGCGAGCAGTACTTC
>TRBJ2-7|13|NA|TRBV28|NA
CASRAGTRYEQYF
TGTGCCAGCAGAGCCGGGACAAGATACGAGCAGTACTTC
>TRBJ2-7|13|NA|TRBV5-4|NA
CASSLNWIGEQYF
TGTGCCAGCAGCTTGAATTGGATCGGGGAGCAGTACTTC
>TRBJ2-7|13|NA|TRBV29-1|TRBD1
CSVYGQGRYEQYF
TGCAGCGTTTATGGACAGGGACGGTACGAGCAGTACTTC
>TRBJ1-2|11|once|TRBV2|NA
CATVRGYGYTF
TGTGCCACCGTCCGGGGCTATGGCTACACCTTC
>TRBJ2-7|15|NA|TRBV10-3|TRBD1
CAISKQGEGRDEQYF
TGTGCCATCAGTAAACAGGGGGAAGGTCGGGACGAGCAGTACTTC
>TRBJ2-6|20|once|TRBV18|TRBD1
CASSRQEWDRGISGANVLTF
TGTGCCAGCTCACGACAGGAATGGGACAGGGGAATTTCCGGGGCCAACGTCCTGACTTTC
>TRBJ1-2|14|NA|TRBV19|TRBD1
CASSTPGQYYGYTF
TGTGCCAGTAGTACCCCGGGACAGTACTATGGCTACACCTTC
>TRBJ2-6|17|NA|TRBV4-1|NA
CASSPYRAPSGANVLTF
TGCGCCAGCAGCCCTTACCGCGCCCCCTCTGGGGCCAACGTCCTGACTTTC
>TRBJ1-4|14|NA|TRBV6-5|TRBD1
CASRGTVTNEKLFF
TGTGCCAGCAGGGGGACAGTGACGAATGAAAAACTGTTTTTT
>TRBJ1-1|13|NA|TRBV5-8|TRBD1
CASSLARGPEAFF
TGTGCCAGCAGCTTGGCTAGGGGGCCTGAAGCTTTCTTT
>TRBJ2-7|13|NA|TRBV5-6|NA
CASSLGNSYEQYF
TGTGCCAGCAGCTTGGGTAACTCCTACGAGCAGTACTTC
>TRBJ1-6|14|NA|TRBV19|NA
CASSTHGGESPLHF
TGTGCCAGTAGTACCCATGGAGGGGAAAGTCCCCTCCACTTT
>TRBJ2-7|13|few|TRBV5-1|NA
CASSRGLPREQYF
TGCGCCAGCAGCAGGGGACTCCCTAGGGAGCAGTACTTC
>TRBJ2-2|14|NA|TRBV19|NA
CASSIVADTGELFF
TGTGCCAGTAGTATAGTAGCGGACACCGGGGAGCTGTTTTTT
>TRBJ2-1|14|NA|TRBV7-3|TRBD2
CASSLIGTSVEQFF
TGTGCCAGCAGCTTAATTGGGACTAGCGTTGAGCAGTTCTTC
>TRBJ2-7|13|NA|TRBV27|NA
CASSESGTTEQYF
TGTGCCAGCAGTGAATCAGGGACAACCGAGCAGTACTTC
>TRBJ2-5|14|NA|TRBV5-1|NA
CASSRTAGKETQYF
TGCGCCAGCAGCCGGACCGCGGGAAAAGAGACCCAGTACTTC
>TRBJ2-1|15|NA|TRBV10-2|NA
CASSEWGESSNEQFF
TGCGCCAGCAGTGAGTGGGGGGAGAGCTCCAATGAGCAGTTCTTC
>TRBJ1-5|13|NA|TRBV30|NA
CAWSADMNQPQHF
TGTGCCTGGAGCGCCGACATGAATCAGCCCCAGCATTTT
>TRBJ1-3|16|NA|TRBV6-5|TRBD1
CASSYSGQGPGNTIYF
TGTGCCAGCAGTTACTCGGGACAGGGACCAGGAAACACCATATATTTT
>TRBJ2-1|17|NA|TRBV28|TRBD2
CASSSPSGSSSYNEQFF
TGTGCCAGCAGTTCCCCTAGCGGGAGCTCCTCCTACAATGAGCAGTTCTTC
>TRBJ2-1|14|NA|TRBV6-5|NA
CASSYTSSVYEQFF
TGTGCCAGCAGTTACACGTCTAGCGTCTATGAGCAGTTCTTC
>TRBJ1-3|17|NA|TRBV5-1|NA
CASSLISQGYSGNTIYF
TGCGCCAGCAGCTTGATATCGCAGGGTTACTCTGGAAACACCATATATTTT
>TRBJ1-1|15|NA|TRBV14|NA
CASSQGLGRATEAFF
TGTGCCAGCAGCCAAGGGCTGGGGAGGGCCACTGAAGCTTTCTTT
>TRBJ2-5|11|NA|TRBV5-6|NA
CASSHSGTQYF
TGTGCCAGCAGCCATTCCGGGACCCAGTACTTC
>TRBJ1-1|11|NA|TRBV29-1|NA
CSVVRALEAFF
TGCAGCGTTGTGCGGGCGCTTGAAGCTTTCTTT
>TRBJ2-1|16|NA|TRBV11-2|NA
CASSLPPSLAYNEQFF
TGTGCCAGCAGCCTTCCCCCCAGTCTAGCCTACAATGAGCAGTTCTTC
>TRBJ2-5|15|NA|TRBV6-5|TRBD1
CASERTGDQGETQYF
TGTGCCAGCGAGAGGACAGGGGATCAGGGGGAGACCCAGTACTTC
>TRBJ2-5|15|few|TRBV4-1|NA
CASSQDTIYQETQYF
TGCGCCAGCAGCCAAGATACAATCTACCAAGAGACCCAGTACTTC
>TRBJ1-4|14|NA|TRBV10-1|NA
CASSDRPGSEKLFF
TGCGCCAGCAGTGATCGCCCCGGGTCTGAAAAACTGTTTTTT
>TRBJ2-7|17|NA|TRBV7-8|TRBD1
CASSLVQGAQSPYEQYF
TGTGCCAGCAGCTTAGTACAGGGGGCGCAATCCCCCTACGAGCAGTACTTC
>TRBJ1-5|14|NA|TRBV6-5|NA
CASSAGDNNQPQHF
TGTGCCAGCAGCGCGGGGGACAATAATCAGCCCCAGCATTTT
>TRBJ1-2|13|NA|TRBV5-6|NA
CASRLQGDYGYTF
TGTGCCAGCAGGCTACAGGGTGACTATGGCTACACCTTC
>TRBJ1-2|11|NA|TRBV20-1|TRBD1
CSAGDSYGYTF
TGCAGTGCTGGGGACAGCTATGGCTACACCTTC
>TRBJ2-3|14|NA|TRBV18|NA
CASSPGGSTDTQYF
TGTGCCAGCTCACCGGGCGGGAGCACAGATACGCAGTATTTT
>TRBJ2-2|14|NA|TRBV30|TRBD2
CAQTSGDYTGELFF
TGTGCCCAAACTAGCGGGGATTACACCGGGGAGCTGTTTTTT
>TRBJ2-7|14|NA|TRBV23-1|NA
CASSQSDGIYEQYF
TGCGCCAGCAGTCAATCGGACGGGATCTACGAGCAGTACTTC